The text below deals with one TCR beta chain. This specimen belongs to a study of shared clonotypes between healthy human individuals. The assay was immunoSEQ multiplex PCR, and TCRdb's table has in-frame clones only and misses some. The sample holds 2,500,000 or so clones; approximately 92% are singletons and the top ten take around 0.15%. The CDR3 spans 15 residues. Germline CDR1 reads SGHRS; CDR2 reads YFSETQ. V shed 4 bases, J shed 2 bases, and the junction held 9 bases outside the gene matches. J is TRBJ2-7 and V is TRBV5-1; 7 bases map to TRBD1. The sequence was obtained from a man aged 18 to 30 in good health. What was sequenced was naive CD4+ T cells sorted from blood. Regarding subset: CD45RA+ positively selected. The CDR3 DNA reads TGCGCCAGCAGCCGCCCGGACAGGATACCCTACGAGCAGTACTTC. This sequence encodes CASSRPDRIPYEQYF.